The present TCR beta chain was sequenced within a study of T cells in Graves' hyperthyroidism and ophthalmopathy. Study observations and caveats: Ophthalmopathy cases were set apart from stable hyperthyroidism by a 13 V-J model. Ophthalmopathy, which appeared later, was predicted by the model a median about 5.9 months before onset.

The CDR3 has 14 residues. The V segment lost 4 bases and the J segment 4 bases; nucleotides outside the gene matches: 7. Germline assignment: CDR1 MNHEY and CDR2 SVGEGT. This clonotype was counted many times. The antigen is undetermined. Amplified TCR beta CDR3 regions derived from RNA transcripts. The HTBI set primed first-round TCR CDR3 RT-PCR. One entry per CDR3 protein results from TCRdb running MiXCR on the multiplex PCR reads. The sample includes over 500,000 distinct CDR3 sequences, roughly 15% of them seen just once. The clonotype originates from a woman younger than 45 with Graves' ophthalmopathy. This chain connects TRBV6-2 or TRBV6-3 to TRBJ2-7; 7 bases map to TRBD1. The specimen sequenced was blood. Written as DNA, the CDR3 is TGTGCCAGCAGTTTCTATGGACAGGCTTACGAGCAGTACTTC. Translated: CASSFYGQAYEQYF.